This T cell receptor (beta chain) was recovered during a study of blood T cell repertoires in COVID-19. Study in general: Researchers got acute and convalescent COVID-19 samples from the United States, Italy and Spain.

In the source study's methods: How many nucleated cells were present was estimated from reference gene primer amplification. Sequenced by immunoSEQ multiplex PCR; TCRdb stores in-frame clones only, minus some. Clone size and V and J calls were adopted from that table, with D and trimming inferred from the DNA. The table shows approximately 250,000 clones, with nearly 85% occurring only once. Unmatched junction bases numbered 8, after V lost 5 bases and J lost 5 bases. The germline V gene has CDR1 LNHNV and CDR2 YYDKDF (reference sequence). The CDR3 is 14 residues long. The source material was peripheral blood. The chain joins TRBV15 to TRBJ1-2, with 7 bases fitting TRBD1. The TCR comes from a human donor in a cohort sampled during active COVID-19. Here the CDR3 reads CATSGPDREYGYTF. For the CDR3, the DNA is TGTGCCACCAGCGGCCCAGACAGGGAATATGGCTACACCTTC. Supplemented by reference TRBV15 and TRBJ1-2, the full variable domain reads DAMVIQNPRYQVTQFGKPVTLSCSQTLNHNVMYWYQQKSSQAPKLLFHYYDKDFNNEADTPDNFQSRRPNTSFCFLDIRSPGLGDTAMYLCATSGPDREYGYTFGSGTRLTVV.